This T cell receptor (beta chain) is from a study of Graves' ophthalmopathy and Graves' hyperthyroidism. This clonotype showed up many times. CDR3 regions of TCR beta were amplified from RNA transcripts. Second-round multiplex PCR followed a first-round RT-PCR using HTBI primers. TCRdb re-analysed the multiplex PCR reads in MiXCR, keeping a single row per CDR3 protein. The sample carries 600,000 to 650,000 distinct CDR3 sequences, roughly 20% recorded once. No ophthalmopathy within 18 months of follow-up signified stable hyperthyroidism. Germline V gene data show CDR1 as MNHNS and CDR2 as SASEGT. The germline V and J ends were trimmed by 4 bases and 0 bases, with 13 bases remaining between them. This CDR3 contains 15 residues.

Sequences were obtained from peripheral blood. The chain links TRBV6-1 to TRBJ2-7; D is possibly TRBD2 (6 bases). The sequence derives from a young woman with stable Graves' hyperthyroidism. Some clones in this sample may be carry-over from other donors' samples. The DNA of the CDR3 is TGTGCCAGCAGTGTTCCGGGGGACGGCTCCTACGAGCAGTACTTC. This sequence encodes CASSVPGDGSYEQYF.